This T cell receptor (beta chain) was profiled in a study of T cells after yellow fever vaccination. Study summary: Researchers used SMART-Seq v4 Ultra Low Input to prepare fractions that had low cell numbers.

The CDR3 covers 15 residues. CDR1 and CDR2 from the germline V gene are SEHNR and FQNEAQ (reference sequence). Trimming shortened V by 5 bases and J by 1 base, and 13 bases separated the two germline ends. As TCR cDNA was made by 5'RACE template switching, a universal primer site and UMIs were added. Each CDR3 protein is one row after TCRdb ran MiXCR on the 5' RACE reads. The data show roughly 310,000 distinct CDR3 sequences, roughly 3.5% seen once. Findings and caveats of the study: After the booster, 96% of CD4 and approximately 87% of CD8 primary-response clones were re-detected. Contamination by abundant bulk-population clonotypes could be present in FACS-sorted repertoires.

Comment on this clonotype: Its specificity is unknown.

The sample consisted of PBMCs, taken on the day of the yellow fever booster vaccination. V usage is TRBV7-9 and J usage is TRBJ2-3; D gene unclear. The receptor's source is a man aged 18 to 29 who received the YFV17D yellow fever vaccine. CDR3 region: CASSPRTIRTDTQYF. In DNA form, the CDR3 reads TGTGCCAGCAGCCCAAGGACCATTCGCACAGATACGCAGTATTTT.